Below, 3 T cell receptor beta chains from the same sample are listed, as sequenced in a study of T cell responses to AZD1222 COVID-19 vaccine. The table came from immunoSEQ multiplex PCR; TCRdb's copy has only in-frame clones and leaves some out. The table records some 150,000 clones, more than 90% of them present only once. This sample comprised peripheral blood, obtained on day 0 of AZD1222 vaccination. These receptors all come from an adult in good health.

The chain combines TRBV10-3 with TRBJ2-5, with 8 positions matching TRBD1. V shed 10 bases and J 2 bases; nucleotides not matched to a gene: 9. Germline CDR1 reads ENHRY; CDR2 reads SYGVKD. The CDR3 sequence is 14 residues long. CDR3: CATSGGAQQETQYF. The CDR3 DNA reads as TGTGCCACCTCAGGGGGCGCGCAGCAAGAGACCCAGTACTTC.

V and J are TRBV6-5 and TRBJ2-7, with a possible D match to TRBD1 (6 bases). This CDR3 has 12 residues. The germline CDR1 and CDR2 sequences are MNHEY and SVGAGI. Trimming left V 7 bases short and J 3 bases short, with 10 bases between. CDR3 protein: CASTSDSYEQYF. The CDR3 bases are TGTGCCAGCACCTCGGACAGCTACGAGCAGTACTTC.

The chain has TRBV6-5 and TRBJ2-5, with D perhaps matching TRBD1 (6 bases). This CDR3 has 15 amino acids. Trimming took 7 bases from V and 3 from J, leaving 18 bases between them. Germline V gene lookup returns CDR1 MNHEY and CDR2 SVGAGI. The CDR3 spells CASTLGGRAKETQYF. The CDR3, as DNA: TGTGCCAGCACCCTTGGGGGCAGGGCCAAAGAGACCCAGTACTTC.